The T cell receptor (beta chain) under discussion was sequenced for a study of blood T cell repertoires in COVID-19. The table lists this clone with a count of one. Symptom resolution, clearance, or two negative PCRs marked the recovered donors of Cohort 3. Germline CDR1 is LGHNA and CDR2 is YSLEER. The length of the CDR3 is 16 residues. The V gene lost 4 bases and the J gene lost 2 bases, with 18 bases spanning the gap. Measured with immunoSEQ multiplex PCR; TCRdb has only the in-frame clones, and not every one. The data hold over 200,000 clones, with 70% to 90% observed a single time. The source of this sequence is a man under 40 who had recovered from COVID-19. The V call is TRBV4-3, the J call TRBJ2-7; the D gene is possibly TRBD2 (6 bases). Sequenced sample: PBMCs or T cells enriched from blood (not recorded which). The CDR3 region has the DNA TGCGCCAGCAGCCTCACCGGCGGGGACGGGACCTACGAGCAGTACTTC. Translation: CASSLTGGDGTYEQYF.